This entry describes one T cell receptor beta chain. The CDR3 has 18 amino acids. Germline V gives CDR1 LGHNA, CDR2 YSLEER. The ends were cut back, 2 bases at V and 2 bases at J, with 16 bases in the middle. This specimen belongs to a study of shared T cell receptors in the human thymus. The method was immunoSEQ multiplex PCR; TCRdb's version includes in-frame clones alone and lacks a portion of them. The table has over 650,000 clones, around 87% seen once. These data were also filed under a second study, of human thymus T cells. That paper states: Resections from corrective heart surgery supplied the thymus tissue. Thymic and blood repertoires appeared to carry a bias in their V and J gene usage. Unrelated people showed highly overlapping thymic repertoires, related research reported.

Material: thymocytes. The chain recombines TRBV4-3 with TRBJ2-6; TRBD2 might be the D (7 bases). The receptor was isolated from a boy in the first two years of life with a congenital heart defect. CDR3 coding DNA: TGCGCCAGCAGCCAACTCCGACGGGGGGCGCCTGGGGCCAACGTCCTGACTTTC. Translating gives CASSQLRRGAPGANVLTF.